Below, 2 T cell receptor beta chains from the same sample are listed, as sequenced in a study of Graves' ophthalmopathy and Graves' hyperthyroidism. Amplification of TCR beta CDR3 regions used RNA transcripts. Investigators did first-round RT-PCR with HTBI primers, then second-round multiplex PCR. TCRdb reanalysed the multiplex PCR reads using MiXCR and keeps one entry per CDR3 protein. Of 650,000 to 900,000 distinct CDR3 sequences in the sample, roughly 40% were seen once. Sequencing was performed on peripheral blood. These receptors were taken from an adult man with Graves' ophthalmopathy.

V is TRBV7-8 and J is TRBJ1-1; possible D gene TRBD1, 6 bases. V lost 2 bases, J lost 2 bases, and 12 bases lay in between. CDR1 is SGHVS and CDR2 is FQNEAQ in the germline V gene. The CDR3 spans 15 residues. The CDR3 spells CASSLLGAQNTEAFF. CDR3 in DNA: TGTGCCAGCAGCTTACTGGGGGCCCAAAACACTGAAGCTTTCTTT.

This clonotype occurred a few times. The chain uses TRBV27 and TRBJ1-2, with 7 positions matching TRBD1. The V gene end was trimmed by 5 bases and the J gene end by 5 bases; junction bases not matched to a gene: 5. Germline values: CDR1 MNHEY, CDR2 SMNVEV (reference sequence). The CDR3 extends over 13 amino acids. The CDR3 protein is CASSRQGEYGYTF. CDR3 DNA sequence: TGTGCCAGCAGTCGACAGGGTGAATATGGCTACACCTTC.